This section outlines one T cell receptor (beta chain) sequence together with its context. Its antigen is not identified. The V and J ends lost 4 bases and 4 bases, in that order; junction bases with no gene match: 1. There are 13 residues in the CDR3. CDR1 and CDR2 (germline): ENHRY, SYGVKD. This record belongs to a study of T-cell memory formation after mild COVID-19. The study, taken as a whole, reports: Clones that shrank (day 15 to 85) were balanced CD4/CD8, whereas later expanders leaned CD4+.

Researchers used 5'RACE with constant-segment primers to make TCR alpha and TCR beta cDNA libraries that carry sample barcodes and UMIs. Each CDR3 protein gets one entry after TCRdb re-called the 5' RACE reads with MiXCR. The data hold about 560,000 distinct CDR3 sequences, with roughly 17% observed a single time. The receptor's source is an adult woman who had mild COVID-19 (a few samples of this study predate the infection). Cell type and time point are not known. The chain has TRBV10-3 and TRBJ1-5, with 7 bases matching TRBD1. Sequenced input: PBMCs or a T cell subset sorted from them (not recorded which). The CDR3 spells CAISGTGNQPQHF. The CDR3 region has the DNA TGTGCCATCAGTGGGACAGGTAATCAGCCCCAGCATTTT.